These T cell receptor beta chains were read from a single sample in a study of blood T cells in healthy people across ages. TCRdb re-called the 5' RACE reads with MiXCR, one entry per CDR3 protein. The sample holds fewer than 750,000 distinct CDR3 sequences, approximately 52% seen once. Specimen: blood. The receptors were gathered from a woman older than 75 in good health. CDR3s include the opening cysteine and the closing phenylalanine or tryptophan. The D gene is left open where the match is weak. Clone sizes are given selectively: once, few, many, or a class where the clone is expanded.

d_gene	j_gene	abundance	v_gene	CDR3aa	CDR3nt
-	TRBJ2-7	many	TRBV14	CASSRLVTYEQYF	TGTGCCAGCAGCCGATTGGTGACCTACGAGCAGTACTTC
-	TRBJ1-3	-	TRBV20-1	CSARRVTGNTIYF	TGCAGTGCCAGACGGGTGACTGGAAACACCATATATTTT
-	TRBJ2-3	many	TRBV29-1	CSVAVSTDTQYF	TGCAGCGTTGCGGTCAGCACAGATACGCAGTATTTT
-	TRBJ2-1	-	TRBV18	CAGSVTSAGSSYNEQFF	TGTGCCGGCTCCGTAACCTCGGCAGGGAGCTCCTACAATGAGCAGTTCTTC
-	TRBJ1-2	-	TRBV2	CASSSFSGWGYTF	TGTGCCAGCAGTTCCTTCTCAGGGTGGGGCTACACCTTC
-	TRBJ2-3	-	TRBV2	CASSGQSLAVNTQYF	TGTGCCAGCAGTGGACAGTCCCTAGCCGTGAATACGCAGTATTTT
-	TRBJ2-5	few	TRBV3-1	CASSQREETQYF	TGTGCCAGCAGCCAACGGGAAGAGACCCAGTACTTC
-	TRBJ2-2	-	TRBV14	CASSQFRTATGELFF	TGTGCCAGCAGCCAATTCAGGACAGCGACCGGGGAGCTGTTTTTT
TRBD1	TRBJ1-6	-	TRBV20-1	CSARDAPTGRGSPLHF	TGCAGTGCTAGAGATGCCCCGACAGGGAGGGGTTCACCCCTCCACTTT
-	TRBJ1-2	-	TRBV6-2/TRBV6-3	CASSYPGGHGYTF	TGTGCCAGCAGTTACCCAGGCGGCCATGGCTACACCTTC
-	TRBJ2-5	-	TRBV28	CASSSPGQTQETQYF	TGTGCCAGCAGTTCCCCAGGACAGACCCAAGAGACCCAGTACTTC
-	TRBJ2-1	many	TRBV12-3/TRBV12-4	CASSLFGDEQFF	TGTGCCAGCAGTTTATTCGGCGATGAGCAGTTCTTC
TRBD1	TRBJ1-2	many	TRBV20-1	CSVPPGQGYGYTF	TGCAGTGTCCCACCCGGACAGGGTTATGGCTACACCTTC
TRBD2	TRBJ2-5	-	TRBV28	CASSPPPSGEAHEQYF	TGTGCCAGCAGTCCCCCTCCTAGCGGGGAGGCCCATGAGCAGTACTTC
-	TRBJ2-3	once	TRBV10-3	CAISDGASTDTQYF	TGTGCCATCAGTGATGGGGCTAGCACAGATACGCAGTATTTT
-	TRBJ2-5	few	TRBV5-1	CASSWGTGQRETQYF	TGCGCCAGCAGCTGGGGCACAGGGCAACGAGAGACCCAGTACTTC
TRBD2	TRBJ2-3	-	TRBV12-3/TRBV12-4	CASTLSGGARDTQYF	TGTGCCAGCACCTTAAGCGGGGGGGCCAGGGATACGCAGTATTTT
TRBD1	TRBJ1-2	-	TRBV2	CASSGGTGEGYTF	TGTGCCAGCAGCGGAGGGACAGGGGAAGGCTACACCTTC
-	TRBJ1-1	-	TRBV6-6	CASETGVLAVAFF	TGTGCCAGCGAAACGGGCGTCCTTGCGGTAGCTTTCTTT
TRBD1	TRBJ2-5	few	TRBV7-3	CASSLLGGPQETQYF	TGTGCCAGCAGCTTACTAGGGGGCCCCCAAGAGACCCAGTACTTC
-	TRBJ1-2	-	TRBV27	CASSFKVNYGYTF	TGTGCCAGCAGTTTCAAGGTTAACTATGGCTACACCTTC
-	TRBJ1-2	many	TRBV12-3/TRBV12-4	CASSLPQGGYTF	TGTGCCAGCAGTTTACCCCAGGGAGGCTACACCTTC
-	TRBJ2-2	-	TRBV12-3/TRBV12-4	CASKRENTGELFF	TGTGCCAGCAAACGGGAGAATACCGGGGAGCTGTTTTTT
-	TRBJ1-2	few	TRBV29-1	CSVARAAYKGGYTF	TGCAGCGTTGCCCGAGCAGCCTATAAGGGGGGCTACACCTTC
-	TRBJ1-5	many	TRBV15	CATSSQDLSNQPQHF	TGTGCCACCAGCAGTCAGGATCTTAGCAATCAGCCCCAGCATTTT
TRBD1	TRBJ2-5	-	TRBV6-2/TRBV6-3	CASRTPGTAQETQYF	TGTGCCAGCAGAACCCCCGGGACAGCTCAAGAGACCCAGTACTTC
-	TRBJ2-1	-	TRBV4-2	CASSQEPRRGDYNEQFF	TGTGCCAGCAGCCAAGAGCCCCGCAGGGGAGACTACAATGAGCAGTTCTTC
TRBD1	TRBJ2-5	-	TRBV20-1	CSARSRDRLNEQYF	TGCAGTGCTAGATCCCGGGACAGGCTGAATGAGCAGTACTTC
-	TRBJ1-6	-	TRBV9	CASSPHGSQAPLHF	TGTGCCAGCAGCCCACACGGGTCTCAGGCACCCCTCCACTTT
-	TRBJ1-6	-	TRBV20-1	CSARAPTLSNSPLHF	TGCAGTGCTAGAGCCCCCACACTTTCTAATTCACCCCTCCACTTT
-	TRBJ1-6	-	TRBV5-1	CASLSGAWVSPLHF	TGCGCCAGCTTGTCGGGTGCATGGGTCTCACCCCTCCACTTT
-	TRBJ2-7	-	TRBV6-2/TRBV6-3	CASTKAGDSSYEQYF	TGTGCCAGCACGAAGGCGGGCGACAGCTCCTACGAGCAGTACTTC
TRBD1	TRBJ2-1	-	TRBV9	CASSRTGANNEQFF	TGTGCCAGCAGCCGGACAGGGGCCAACAATGAGCAGTTCTTC
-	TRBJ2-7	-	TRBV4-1	CASSQVDMGLPYEQYF	TGCGCCAGCAGCCAGGTAGATATGGGACTTCCCTACGAGCAGTACTTC
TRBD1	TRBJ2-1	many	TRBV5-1	CASRQTGADNEQFF	TGCGCCAGCAGGCAAACAGGGGCCGACAATGAGCAGTTCTTC
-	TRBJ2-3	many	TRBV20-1	CSARGWGTDTQYF	TGCAGTGCTAGAGGGTGGGGGACAGATACGCAGTATTTT